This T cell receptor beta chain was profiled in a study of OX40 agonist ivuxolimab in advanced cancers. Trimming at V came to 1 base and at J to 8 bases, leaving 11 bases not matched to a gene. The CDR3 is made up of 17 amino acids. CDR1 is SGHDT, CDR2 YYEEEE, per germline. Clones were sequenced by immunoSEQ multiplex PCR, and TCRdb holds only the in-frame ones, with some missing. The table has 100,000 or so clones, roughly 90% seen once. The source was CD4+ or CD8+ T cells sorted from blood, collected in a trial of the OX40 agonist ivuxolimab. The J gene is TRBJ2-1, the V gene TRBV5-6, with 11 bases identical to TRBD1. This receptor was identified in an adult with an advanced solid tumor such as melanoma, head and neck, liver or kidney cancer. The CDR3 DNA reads TGTGCCAGCAGCTTGTTTGCAAGGACAGGGGGCGTAGATGAGCAGTTCTTC. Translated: CASSLFARTGGVDEQFF. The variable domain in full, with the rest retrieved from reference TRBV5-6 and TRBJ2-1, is DAGVTQSPTHLIKTRGQQVTLRCSPKSGHDTVSWYQQALGQGPQFIFQYYEEEERQRGNFPDRFSGHQFPNYSSELNVNALLLGDSALYLCASSLFARTGGVDEQFFGPGTRLTVL.